The 23 T cell receptor beta chains below come from one sample, sequenced in a study of cytomegalovirus exposure and HLA in healthy donors. The PCR used 60 Vbeta and 13 Jbeta primers. The protocol was immunoSEQ multiplex PCR, while the TCRdb copy is restricted to in-frame clones and leaves out a portion. The sample has about 160,000 clones, around 77% seen once; the top ten hold about 1.5%. Sequencing used PBMCs. These receptors came from a woman in her 30s in good health and CMV-seronegative.

The chain is built from TRBV4-2 and TRBJ1-2; 9 nucleotides line up with TRBD1. Looked up from germline, CDR1 is LGHNA and CDR2 is YNFKEQ. The CDR3 covers 16 residues. J was trimmed by 1 base and V by 0 bases; bases with no gene match: 3. CDR3 nucleotide sequence: TGTGCCAGCAGCCAAGAGACAGGGGGGATTAACTATGGCTACACCTTC. This translates into CASSQETGGINYGYTF.

The chain is built from TRBV7-3 and TRBJ2-3; no firm D call. The V end lost 7 bases, the J end lost 1 base, and 12 bases lay between the germline ends. The CDR3 totals 14 residues. Per germline, CDR1 SGHTA and CDR2 FQGTGA. As DNA, the CDR3 is TGTGCCAGCAACAGCAGACCAGGCACAGATACGCAGTATTTT. It codes for CASNSRPGTDTQYF.

The chain combines TRBV10-3 with TRBJ1-1; 7 positions agree with TRBD1. The ends lost 6 bases at V and 1 base at J; junction bases unmatched: 8. Germline V gives CDR1 ENHRY, CDR2 SYGVKD. CDR3 length equals 15 residues. Written as DNA, the CDR3 is TGTGCCATCAGGTCCGACAGGGAGAAGAACACTGAAGCTTTCTTT. Its translation is CAIRSDREKNTEAFF.

The V gene is TRBV28, the J gene TRBJ2-1; 8 positions match TRBD1. V trimming: 7 bases; J trimming: 12 bases; junction bases outside the gene matches: 14. This CDR3 spans 14 amino acids. Looked up from germline, CDR1 is MDHEN and CDR2 is SYDVKM. The CDR3 loop is CASNQDRVWRGQFF. CDR3 bases: TGTGCCAGCAACCAGGACAGGGTCTGGCGTGGGCAGTTCTTC.

The chain employs TRBV2 and TRBJ1-3, with TRBD1 matching over 10 bases. Germline V gives CDR1 SNHLY, CDR2 FYNNEI. V lost 2 bases to trimming and J lost 6 bases; unmatched junction nucleotides: 4. CDR3 size: 15 residues. DNA for the CDR3: TGTGCCAGCAGTGAACGGGGGACAGGGGTAAACACCATATATTTT. It translates to CASSERGTGVNTIYF. Using reference TRBV2 and TRBJ1-3 for the parts outside the CDR3, the full variable domain is EPEVTQTPSHQVTQMGQEVILRCVPISNHLYFYWYRQILGQKVEFLVSFYNNEISEKSEIFDDQFSVERPDGSNFTLKIRSTKLEDSAMYFCASSERGTGVNTIYFGEGSWLTVV.

J is TRBJ1-6 and V is TRBV9; 12 nucleotides match TRBD1. The CDR3 is 16 residues long. J was trimmed by 10 bases and V by 5 bases; bases with no gene match: 10. Per germline, CDR1 SGDLS and CDR2 YYNGEE. CDR3 protein: CASRGQGQGAGSPLHF. In DNA, the CDR3 is TGTGCCAGCAGGGGGCAGGGACAGGGGGCCGGGTCACCCCTCCACTTT.

The rearrangement joins TRBV7-2 to TRBJ2-1, with a weak D call TRBD1 (8 bases). CDR3 length: 15 residues. Trimming took 5 bases from V and 1 from J, leaving 12 bases between them. Germline V CDR1 and CDR2: SGHTA, FQGNSA. CDR3 DNA sequence: TGTGCCAGCAGCACAGGGGGGGTTTCCTACAATGAGCAGTTCTTC. This sequence encodes CASSTGGVSYNEQFF.

The chain joins TRBV6-6 to TRBJ1-4; D is perhaps TRBD1 (6 bases). The CDR3 contains 13 residues. From germline, CDR1 is MNHNY and CDR2 SVGAGI (reference sequence). Trimming removed 9 bases from V and 6 bases from J, with 14 bases in between. Here the CDR3 reads CARSRGWDEKLFF. CDR3 bases: TGTGCCAGATCCAGGGGCTGGGATGAAAAACTGTTTTTT.

V is TRBV5-1 and J is TRBJ1-2, with D uncertain. Germline values: CDR1 SGHRS, CDR2 YFSETQ. V gave up 7 bases and J gave up 6 bases, with 13 bases separating them. The CDR3 length is 12 residues. CDR3 bases: TGCGCCAGCTCCCGGGGAGAGGATGGCTACACCTTC. Protein: CASSRGEDGYTF.

This chain connects TRBV5-8 to TRBJ1-5, with a weak D call TRBD1 (5 bases). The CDR3 has 15 residues. Germline CDR1 and CDR2: SGHTS and YDEGEE. V was cut by 3 bases and J by 6 bases, with 16 bases left in between. CDR3 DNA sequence: TGTGCCAGCAGCTCCCTCCGGGGGGGAGGTCAGCCCCAGCATTTT. It yields the protein CASSSLRGGGQPQHF.

The V gene is TRBV28, the J gene TRBJ1-2; D call uncertain. The CDR3 is 14 residues long. CDR1 and CDR2 (germline): MDHEN, SYDVKM. Trimming stripped 2 bases from V and 5 bases from J, with 12 bases between. CDR3 in DNA: TGTGCCAGCAGTTTACCCGGTCGATTGTATGGCTACACCTTC. Protein product: CASSLPGRLYGYTF.

The chain combines TRBV5-5 with TRBJ2-5; possible D gene TRBD2, 6 bases. V lost 4 bases, J lost 7 bases, and 17 bases lay in between. Per the germline V gene, CDR1 is SGHKS and CDR2 is YYEKEE (reference sequence). The CDR3 is made up of 14 amino acids. The CDR3 sequence is CASSPDWGVGTQYF. The CDR3 DNA reads as TGTGCCAGCAGCCCAGATTGGGGGGTAGGGACCCAGTACTTC. The variable domain in full, with the rest retrieved from reference TRBV5-5 and TRBJ2-5, is DAGVTQSPTHLIKTRGQQVTLRCSPISGHKSVSWYQQVLGQGPQFIFQYYEKEERGRGNFPDRFSARQFPNYSSELNVNALLLGDSALYLCASSPDWGVGTQYFGPGTRLLVL.

This rearrangement joins TRBV6-1 to TRBJ1-3; no definite D call. Germline lookup yields CDR1 MNHNS and CDR2 SASEGT. There are 14 residues in the CDR3. Trimming shortened V by 2 bases and J by 5 bases, and 10 bases separated the two germline ends. The CDR3 spells CASSESHRRNTIYF. CDR3 nucleotide sequence: TGTGCCAGCAGTGAATCCCACAGAAGAAACACCATATATTTT.

The CDR3 DNA reads TGTGCCAGTAGCCGACAGGGGGCTACGGGCAATCAGCCCCAGCATTTT. Protein sequence: CASSRQGATGNQPQHF. The chain has TRBV19 and TRBJ1-5, with 10 bases that match TRBD1. CDR1 LNHDA and CDR2 SQIVND come from the germline V gene (reference sequence). The CDR3 loop spans 16 amino acids. With V trimmed by 6 bases and J by 2 bases, 7 bases remained unmatched.

The genes are TRBV5-1 and TRBJ1-2, with 7 bases fitting TRBD1. Germline assignment: CDR1 SGHRS and CDR2 YFSETQ. The V and J ends lost 3 bases and 6 bases, in that order; junction bases with no gene match: 8. There are 14 residues in the CDR3. The CDR3 region has the DNA TGCGCCAGCAGCTCTCAGACAGGGATCCATGGCTACACCTTC. Translated: CASSSQTGIHGYTF.

This clone was counted a few times. V is TRBV19 and J is TRBJ1-2, with TRBD1 identical over 7 bases. Germline CDR1 LNHDA, CDR2 SQIVND (reference sequence). V trimming: 6 bases; J trimming: 2 bases; junction bases outside the gene matches: 12. This CDR3 region has 16 residues. The CDR3 DNA is TGTGCCAGTAGCCCCCCCCGGGACAGAGGAAACTATGGCTACACCTTC. The encoded protein is CASSPPRDRGNYGYTF.

The rearrangement links TRBV7-2 to TRBJ2-2, with 8 bases matching TRBD2. This CDR3 contains 15 residues. Germline values: CDR1 SGHTA, CDR2 FQGNSA. V was clipped by 2 bases and J by 9 bases; unmatched bases: 8. CDR3 amino acids: CASSLSRGASRELFF. The CDR3 coding sequence is TGTGCCAGCAGCTTATCGCGGGGGGCGTCGCGGGAGCTGTTTTTT.

The chain links TRBV30 to TRBJ2-2; 7 bases map to TRBD1. V dropped 3 bases and J dropped 5; count of bases not matched to a gene: 6. The germline V gene has CDR1 GTSNPN and CDR2 SVGIG (reference sequence). The CDR3 has 14 amino acids. The CDR3 nucleotides are TGTGCCTGGAGGGGGGACAGTCCGACCGGGGAGCTGTTTTTT. Its protein product is CAWRGDSPTGELFF.

V gene TRBV5-1 combines with J gene TRBJ2-2; possible D gene TRBD1, 6 bases. The ends were cut back, 1 base at V and 5 bases at J, with 18 bases in the middle. The CDR3 runs 17 residues. In germline, CDR1 is SGHRS, CDR2 YFSETQ. This chain's CDR3 is CASSLPTGSSGTGELFF. DNA of the CDR3: TGCGCCAGCAGCTTGCCCACAGGGTCCTCGGGGACCGGGGAGCTGTTTTTT.

This rearrangement joins TRBV10-3 to TRBJ2-2, with D maybe TRBD1 (5 bases). Germline values: CDR1 ENHRY, CDR2 SYGVKD. V was shortened by 6 bases and J by 6 bases, with 8 bases between the two germline ends. The CDR3 runs to 12 residues. The CDR3 bases are TGTGCCATCAGCCCAGGGCCCGGGGAGCTGTTTTTT. This codes for CAISPGPGELFF.

Of note for this clone: Other nucleotide sequences in the sample specify the same CDR3. J is TRBJ2-3 and V is TRBV5-1, with TRBD2 matching 10 bases. The V segment lost 3 bases and the J segment 1 base; nucleotides outside the gene matches: 2. CDR3 length: 15 residues. Germline CDR1 is SGHRS and CDR2 is YFSETQ. CDR3 sequence (DNA): TGCGCCAGCAGCTCTGGACTAGCGGGCACAGATACGCAGTATTTT. Protein sequence: CASSSGLAGTDTQYF. The whole variable domain, remainder taken from reference TRBV5-1 and TRBJ2-3, is KAGVTQTPRYLIKTRGQQVTLSCSPISGHRSVSWYQQTPGQGLQFLFEYFSETQRNKGNFPGRFSGRQFSNSRSEMNVSTLELGDSALYLCASSSGLAGTDTQYFGPGTRLTVL.

The chain carries TRBV14 and TRBJ1-1; D gene unclear. The germline CDR1 and CDR2 sequences are SGHDN and FVKESK. Trimming removed 2 bases at V and 4 bases at J, with 20 bases between. The CDR3 has 17 amino acids. The CDR3 is CASSQIFSRTGGTEAFF. CDR3 coding DNA: TGTGCCAGCAGCCAAATTTTTAGCCGAACTGGAGGCACTGAAGCTTTCTTT.

This chain uses TRBV7-9 with TRBJ1-5, with 9 bases aligning to TRBD1. CDR1 and CDR2 from the germline V gene are SEHNR and FQNEAQ (reference sequence). Trimming took 2 bases from V and 7 from J; bases not matched to a gene: 15. This CDR3 region has 18 residues. The DNA of the CDR3 is TGTGCCAGCAGCTTATGGGTGACAGGGGGGACTCATGCACAGCCCCAGCATTTT. Translating it yields CASSLWVTGGTHAQPQHF. The whole variable domain, filled in from reference TRBV7-9 and TRBJ1-5, reads DTGVSQNPRHKITKRGQNVTFRCDPISEHNRLYWYRQTLGQGPEFLTYFQNEAQLEKSRLLSDRFSAERPKGSFSTLEIQRTEQGDSAMYLCASSLWVTGGTHAQPQHFGDGTRLSIL.